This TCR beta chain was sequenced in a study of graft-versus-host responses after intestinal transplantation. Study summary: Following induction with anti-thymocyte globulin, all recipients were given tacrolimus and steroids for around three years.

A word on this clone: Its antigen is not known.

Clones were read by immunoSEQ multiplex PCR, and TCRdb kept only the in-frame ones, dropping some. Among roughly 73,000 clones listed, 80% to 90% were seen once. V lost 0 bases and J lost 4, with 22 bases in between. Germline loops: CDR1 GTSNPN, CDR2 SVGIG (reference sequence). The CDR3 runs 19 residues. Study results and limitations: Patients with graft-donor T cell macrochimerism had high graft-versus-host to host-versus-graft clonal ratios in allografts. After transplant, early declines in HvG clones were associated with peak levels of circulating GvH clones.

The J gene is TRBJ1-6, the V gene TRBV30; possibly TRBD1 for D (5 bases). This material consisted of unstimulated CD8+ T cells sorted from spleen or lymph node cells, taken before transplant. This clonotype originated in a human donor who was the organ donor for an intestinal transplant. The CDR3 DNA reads TGTGCCTGGAGTGTATCGACGACGAGACCGGGACGGTATAATTCACCCCTCCACTTT. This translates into CAWSVSTTRPGRYNSPLHF.